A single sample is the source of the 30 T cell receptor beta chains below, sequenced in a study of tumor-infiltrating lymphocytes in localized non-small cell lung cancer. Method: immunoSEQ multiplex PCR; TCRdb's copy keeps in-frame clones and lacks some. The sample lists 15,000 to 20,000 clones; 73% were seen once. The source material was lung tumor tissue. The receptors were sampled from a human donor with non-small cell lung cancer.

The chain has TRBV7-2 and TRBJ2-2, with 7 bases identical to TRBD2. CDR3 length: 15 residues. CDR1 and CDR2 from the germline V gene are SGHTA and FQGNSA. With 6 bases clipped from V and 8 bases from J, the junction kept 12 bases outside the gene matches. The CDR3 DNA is TGTGCCAGCAGGGAGACTAGCTCTCTTGGTGGGGAGCTGTTTTTT. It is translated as CASRETSSLGGELFF.

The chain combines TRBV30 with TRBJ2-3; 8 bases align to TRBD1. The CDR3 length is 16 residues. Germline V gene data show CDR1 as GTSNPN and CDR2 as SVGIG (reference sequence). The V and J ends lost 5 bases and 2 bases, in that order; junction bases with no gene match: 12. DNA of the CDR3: TGTGCCTGGGGCGGAGGCAGGGGGCTCATCACAGATACGCAGTATTTT. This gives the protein CAWGGGRGLITDTQYF.

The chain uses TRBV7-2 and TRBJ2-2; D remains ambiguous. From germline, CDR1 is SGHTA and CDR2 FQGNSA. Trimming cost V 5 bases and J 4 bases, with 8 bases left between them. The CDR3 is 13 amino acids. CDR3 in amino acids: CASSHSSTGELFF. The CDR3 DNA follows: TGTGCCAGCAGCCACTCCTCCACCGGGGAGCTGTTTTTT.

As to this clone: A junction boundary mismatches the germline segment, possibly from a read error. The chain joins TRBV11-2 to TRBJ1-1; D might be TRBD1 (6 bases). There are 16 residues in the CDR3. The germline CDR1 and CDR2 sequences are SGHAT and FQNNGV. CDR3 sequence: CASSLDSGTRNTEAFF. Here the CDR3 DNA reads TGTGCCAGCAGTTTAGATAGTGGGACACGGAACACTGAAGCTTTCTTT.

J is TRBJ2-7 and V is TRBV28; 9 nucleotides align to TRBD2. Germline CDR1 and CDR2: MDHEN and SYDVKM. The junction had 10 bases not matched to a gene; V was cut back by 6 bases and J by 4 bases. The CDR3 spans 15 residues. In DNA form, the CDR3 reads TGTGCCAGCAGGGGGCGGGAGGGCCGGCGGTACGAGCAGTACTTC. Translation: CASRGREGRRYEQYF.

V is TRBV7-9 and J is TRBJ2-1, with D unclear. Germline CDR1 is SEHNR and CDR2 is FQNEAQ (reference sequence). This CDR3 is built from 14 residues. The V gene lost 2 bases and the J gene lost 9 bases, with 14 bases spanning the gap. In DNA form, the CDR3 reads TGTGCCAGCAGCTTACGCCCCAAGGGCACTGAGCAGTTCTTC. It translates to CASSLRPKGTEQFF. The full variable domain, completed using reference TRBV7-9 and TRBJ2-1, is DTGVSQNPRHKITKRGQNVTFRCDPISEHNRLYWYRQTLGQGPEFLTYFQNEAQLEKSRLLSDRFSAERPKGSFSTLEIQRTEQGDSAMYLCASSLRPKGTEQFFGPGTRLTVL.

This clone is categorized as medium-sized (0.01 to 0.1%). The CDR3 loop reads CASSIGTGGTGELFF. As DNA, the CDR3 is TGTGCCAGTAGTATCGGAACAGGGGGTACCGGGGAGCTGTTTTTT. V is TRBV19 and J is TRBJ2-2, with TRBD1 identical over 8 bases. This CDR3 contains 15 residues. Germline V lookup: CDR1 LNHDA, CDR2 SQIVND (reference sequence). With 3 bases clipped from V and 5 bases from J, the junction kept 5 bases outside the gene matches.

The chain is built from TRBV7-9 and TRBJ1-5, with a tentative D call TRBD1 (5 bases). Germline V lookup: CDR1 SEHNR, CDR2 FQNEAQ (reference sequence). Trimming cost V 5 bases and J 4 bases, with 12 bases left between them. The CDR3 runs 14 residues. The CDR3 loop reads CASSADGGNQPQHF. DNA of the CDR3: TGTGCCAGCAGCGCGGATGGGGGGAATCAGCCCCAGCATTTT.

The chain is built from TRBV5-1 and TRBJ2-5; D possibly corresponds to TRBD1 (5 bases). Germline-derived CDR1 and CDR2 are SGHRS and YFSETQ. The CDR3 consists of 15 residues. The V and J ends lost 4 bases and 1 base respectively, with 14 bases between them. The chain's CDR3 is CASSDSRQTQETQYF. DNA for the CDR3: TGCGCCAGCAGCGACTCCCGACAGACCCAAGAGACCCAGTACTTC.

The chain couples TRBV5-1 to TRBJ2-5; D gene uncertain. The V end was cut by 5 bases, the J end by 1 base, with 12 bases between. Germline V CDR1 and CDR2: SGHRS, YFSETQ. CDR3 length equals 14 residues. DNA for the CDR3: TGCGCCAGCAGAGTTATAGCACGCCAAGAGACCCAGTACTTC. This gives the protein CASRVIARQETQYF.

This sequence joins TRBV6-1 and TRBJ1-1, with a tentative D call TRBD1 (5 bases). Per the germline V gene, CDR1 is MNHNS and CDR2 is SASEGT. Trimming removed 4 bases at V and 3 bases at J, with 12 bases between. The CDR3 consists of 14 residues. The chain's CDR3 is CASSVRGDDTEAFF. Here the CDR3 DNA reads TGTGCCAGCAGTGTTAGGGGAGACGACACTGAAGCTTTCTTT.

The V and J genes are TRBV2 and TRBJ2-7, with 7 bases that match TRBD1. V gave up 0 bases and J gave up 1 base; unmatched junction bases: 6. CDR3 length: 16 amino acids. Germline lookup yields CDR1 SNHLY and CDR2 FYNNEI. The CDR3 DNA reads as TGTGCCAGCAGTGAAGCTTGGGGACAGCTTTCCTACGAGCAGTACTTC. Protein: CASSEAWGQLSYEQYF.

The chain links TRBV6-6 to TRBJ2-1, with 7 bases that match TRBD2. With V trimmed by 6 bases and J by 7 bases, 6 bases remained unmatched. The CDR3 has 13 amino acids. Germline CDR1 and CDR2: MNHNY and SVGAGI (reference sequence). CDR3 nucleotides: TGTGCCAGCAGCAAACCGGGAGGAAATGAGCAGTTCTTC. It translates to CASSKPGGNEQFF.

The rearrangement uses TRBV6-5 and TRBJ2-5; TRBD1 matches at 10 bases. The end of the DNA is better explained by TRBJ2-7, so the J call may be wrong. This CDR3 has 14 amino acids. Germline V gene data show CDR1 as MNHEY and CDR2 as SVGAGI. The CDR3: CASRRQGAKNEQYF. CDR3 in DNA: TGTGCCAGCAGGAGACAGGGGGCGAAGAACGAGCAGTACTTC.

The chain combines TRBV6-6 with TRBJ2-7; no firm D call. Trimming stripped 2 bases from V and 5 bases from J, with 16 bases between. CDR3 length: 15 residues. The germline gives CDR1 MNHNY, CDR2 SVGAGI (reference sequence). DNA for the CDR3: TGTGCCAGCAGTTACGAGGCTCCTGAACAAAACGAGCAGTACTTC. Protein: CASSYEAPEQNEQYF.

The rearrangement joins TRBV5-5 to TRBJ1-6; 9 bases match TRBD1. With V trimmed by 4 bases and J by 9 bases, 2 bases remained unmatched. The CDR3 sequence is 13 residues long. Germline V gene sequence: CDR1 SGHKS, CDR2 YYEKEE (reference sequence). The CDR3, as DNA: TGTGCCAGCAGCCCGGACAGGGGTTCACCCCTCCACTTT. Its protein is CASSPDRGSPLHF. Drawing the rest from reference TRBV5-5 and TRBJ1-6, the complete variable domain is DAGVTQSPTHLIKTRGQQVTLRCSPISGHKSVSWYQQVLGQGPQFIFQYYEKEERGRGNFPDRFSARQFPNYSSELNVNALLLGDSALYLCASSPDRGSPLHFGNGTRLTVT.

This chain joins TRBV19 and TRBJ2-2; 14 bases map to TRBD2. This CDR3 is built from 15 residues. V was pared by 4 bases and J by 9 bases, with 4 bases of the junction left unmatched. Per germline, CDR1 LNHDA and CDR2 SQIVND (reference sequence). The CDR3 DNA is TGTGCCAGTAGTAGAGGGACTAGCGGGAGTCGGGAGCTGTTTTTT. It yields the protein CASSRGTSGSRELFF.

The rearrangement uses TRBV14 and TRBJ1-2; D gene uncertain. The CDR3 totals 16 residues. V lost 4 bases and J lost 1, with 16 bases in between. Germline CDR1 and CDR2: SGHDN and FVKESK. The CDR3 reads CASSPSTGPINYGYTF. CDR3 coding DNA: TGTGCCAGCAGCCCTTCCACCGGGCCGATTAACTATGGCTACACCTTC. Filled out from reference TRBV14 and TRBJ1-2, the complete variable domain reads EAGVTQFPSHSVIEKGQTVTLRCDPISGHDNLYWYRRVMGKEIKFLLHFVKESKQDESGMPNNRFLAERTGGTYSTLKVQPAELEDSGVYFCASSPSTGPINYGYTFGSGTRLTVV.

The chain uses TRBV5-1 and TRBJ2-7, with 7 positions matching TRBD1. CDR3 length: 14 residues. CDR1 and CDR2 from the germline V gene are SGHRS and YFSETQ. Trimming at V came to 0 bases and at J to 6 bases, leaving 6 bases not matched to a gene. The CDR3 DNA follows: TGCGCCAGCAGCTTGGCACAACAGGGGAGCGAGCAGTACTTC. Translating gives CASSLAQQGSEQYF.

Here the CDR3 DNA reads TGTGCCAGCAGCGGACACGGGACCGAGCTAATAGGCTACACCTTC. Protein: CASSGHGTELIGYTF. V is TRBV9 and J is TRBJ1-2; D is possibly TRBD1 (5 bases). Trimming stripped 3 bases from V and 8 bases from J, with 20 bases between. Germline V lookup: CDR1 SGDLS, CDR2 YYNGEE. This CDR3 region has 15 residues.

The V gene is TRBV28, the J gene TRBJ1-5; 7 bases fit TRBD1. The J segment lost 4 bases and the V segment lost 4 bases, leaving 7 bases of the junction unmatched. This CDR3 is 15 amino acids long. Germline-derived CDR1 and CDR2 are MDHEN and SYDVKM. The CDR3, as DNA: TGTGCCAGCAGTTCCCCGACAGGGAGTAATCAGCCCCAGCATTTT. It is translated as CASSSPTGSNQPQHF.

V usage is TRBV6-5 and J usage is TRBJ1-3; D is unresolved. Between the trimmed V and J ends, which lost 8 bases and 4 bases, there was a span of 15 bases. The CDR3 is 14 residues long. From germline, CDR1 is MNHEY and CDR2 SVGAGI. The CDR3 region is CASHPSGRGNTIYF. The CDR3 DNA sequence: TGTGCCAGCCACCCGTCCGGGAGGGGAAACACCATATATTTT.

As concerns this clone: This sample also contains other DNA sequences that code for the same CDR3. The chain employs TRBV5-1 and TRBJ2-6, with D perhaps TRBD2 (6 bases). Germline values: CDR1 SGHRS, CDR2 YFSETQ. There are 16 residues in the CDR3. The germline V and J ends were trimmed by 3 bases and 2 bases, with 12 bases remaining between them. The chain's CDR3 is CASSSGGGAGANVLTF. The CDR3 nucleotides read TGCGCCAGCAGCTCGGGCGGCGGGGCTGGGGCCAACGTCCTGACTTTC. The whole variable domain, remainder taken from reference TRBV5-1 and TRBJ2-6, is KAGVTQTPRYLIKTRGQQVTLSCSPISGHRSVSWYQQTPGQGLQFLFEYFSETQRNKGNFPGRFSGRQFSNSRSEMNVSTLELGDSALYLCASSSGGGAGANVLTFGAGSRLTVL.

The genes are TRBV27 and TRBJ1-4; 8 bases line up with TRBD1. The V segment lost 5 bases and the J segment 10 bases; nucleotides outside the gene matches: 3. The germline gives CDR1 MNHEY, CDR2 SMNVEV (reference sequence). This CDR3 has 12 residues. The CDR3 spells CASSGGTGKLFF. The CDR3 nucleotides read TGTGCCAGCAGTGGGGGGACAGGAAAACTGTTTTTT.

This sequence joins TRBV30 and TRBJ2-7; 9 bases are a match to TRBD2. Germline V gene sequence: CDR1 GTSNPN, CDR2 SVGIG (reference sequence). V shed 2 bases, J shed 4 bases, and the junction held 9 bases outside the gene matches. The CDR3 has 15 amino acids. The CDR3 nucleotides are TGTGCCTGGAGTAGGCTAGCGGGAATCCCGTACGAGCAGTACTTC. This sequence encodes CAWSRLAGIPYEQYF.

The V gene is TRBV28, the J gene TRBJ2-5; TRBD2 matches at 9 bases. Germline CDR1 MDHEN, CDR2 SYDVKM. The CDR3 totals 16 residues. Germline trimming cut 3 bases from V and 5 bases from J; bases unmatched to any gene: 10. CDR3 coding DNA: TGTGCCAGCAGTTTTTTGCGCCTAGCGGGGTGGGAGACCCAGTACTTC. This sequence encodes CASSFLRLAGWETQYF.

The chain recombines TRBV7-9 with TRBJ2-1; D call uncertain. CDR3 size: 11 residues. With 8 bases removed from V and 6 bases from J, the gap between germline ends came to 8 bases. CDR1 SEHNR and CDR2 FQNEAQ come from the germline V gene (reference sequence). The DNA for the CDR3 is TGTGCCAGCGGGGTTTTCAATGAGCAGTTCTTC. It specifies CASGVFNEQFF.

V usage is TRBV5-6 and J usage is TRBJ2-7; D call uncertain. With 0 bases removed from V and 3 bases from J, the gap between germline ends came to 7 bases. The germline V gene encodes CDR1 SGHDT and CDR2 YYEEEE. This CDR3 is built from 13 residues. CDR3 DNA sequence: TGTGCCAGCAGCTTGGGCAGGTACTACGAGCAGTACTTC. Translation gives CASSLGRYYEQYF.

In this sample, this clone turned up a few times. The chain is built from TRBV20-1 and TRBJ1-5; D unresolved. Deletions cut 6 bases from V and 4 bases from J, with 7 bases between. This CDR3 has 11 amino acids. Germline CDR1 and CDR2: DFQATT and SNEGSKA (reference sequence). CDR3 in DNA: TGCAGTGCGCAAGAGAATCAGCCCCAGCATTTT. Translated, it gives CSAQENQPQHF.

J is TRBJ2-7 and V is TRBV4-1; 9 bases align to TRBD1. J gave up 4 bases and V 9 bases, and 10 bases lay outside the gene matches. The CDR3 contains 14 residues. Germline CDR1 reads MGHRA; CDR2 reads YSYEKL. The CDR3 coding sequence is TGCGCCAGTACCCCCGGGACAGGGAAATACGAGCAGTACTTC. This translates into CASTPGTGKYEQYF.